Following are 12 T cell receptor beta chains from one sample sequenced in a study of T cell changes during pregnancy in multiple sclerosis. The data were produced by immunoSEQ multiplex PCR, yet TCRdb's version contains in-frame clones alone and is incomplete. The sample lists about 58,000 clones, approximately 93% seen once, with approximately 3.8% in the top ten. The sequences come from CD8+ T cells from peripheral blood mononuclear cells, collected in the second trimester of pregnancy. The receptors originated from a female donor with multiple sclerosis, enrolled in a pregnancy study.

The CDR3 nucleotides read TGTGCCAGCAGTTCTAGCGGGAGCTCCTACGAGCAGTACTTC. Its translation: CASSSSGSSYEQYF. The chain employs TRBV27 and TRBJ2-7, with 10 bases lining up with TRBD2. J lost 0 bases, V lost 4 bases, and 0 bases had no gene match. Germline V lookup: CDR1 MNHEY, CDR2 SMNVEV (reference sequence). CDR3 length: 14 residues.

This clone was observed once. V is TRBV6-5 and J is TRBJ1-1; possibly TRBD1 for D (6 bases). The germline gives CDR1 MNHEY, CDR2 SVGAGI. The V gene lost 2 bases and the J gene lost 1 base, with 11 bases spanning the gap. This CDR3 comprises 15 residues. The CDR3 here is CASSYGPGENTEAFF. In nucleotides, the CDR3 is TGTGCCAGCAGTTACGGGCCAGGGGAGAACACTGAAGCTTTCTTT.

V gene TRBV6-1 combines with J gene TRBJ2-7; D is unresolved. Germline CDR1 and CDR2: MNHNS and SASEGT. Deletions cut 3 bases from V and 4 bases from J, with 7 bases between. This CDR3 has 12 residues. Here the CDR3 DNA reads TGTGCCAGCAGTGACCTAGTTTACGAGCAGTACTTC. The encoded protein is CASSDLVYEQYF.

The rearrangement uses TRBV27 and TRBJ2-1; TRBD1 matches at 8 bases. Germline assignment: CDR1 MNHEY and CDR2 SMNVEV (reference sequence). After removal of 1 base from V and 2 bases from J, the junction contained 7 bases not matched to a gene. This CDR3 contains 17 residues. CDR3 loop: CASSLYFAQGAYNEQFF. In nucleotides, the CDR3 is TGTGCCAGCAGTTTATATTTTGCACAGGGGGCCTACAATGAGCAGTTCTTC.

The rearrangement uses TRBV4-1 and TRBJ2-2; 7 nucleotides agree with TRBD1. The germline CDR1 and CDR2 sequences are MGHRA and YSYEKL. This CDR3 contains 15 residues. Unmatched junction bases numbered 4, after V lost 0 bases and J lost 6 bases. The DNA of the CDR3 is TGCGCCAGCAGCCAAGACAGGGGGTATGCCGGGGAGCTGTTTTTT. As protein: CASSQDRGYAGELFF.

The chain joins TRBV5-4 to TRBJ2-1, with 8 nucleotides matching TRBD2. CDR1 is SGHNT and CDR2 is YYREEE in the germline V gene (reference sequence). Unmatched junction bases numbered 11, after V lost 3 bases and J lost 3 bases. The CDR3 runs to 17 residues. The CDR3: CASSSPGSGVIYNEQFF. CDR3 coding DNA: TGTGCCAGCAGCTCCCCCGGTAGCGGGGTTATCTACAATGAGCAGTTCTTC.

This clone appeared once. J is TRBJ1-2 and V is TRBV10-3; TRBD1 aligns across 7 bases. Trimming at V came to 6 bases and at J to 4 bases, leaving 17 bases not matched to a gene. Germline values: CDR1 ENHRY, CDR2 SYGVKD. The length of the CDR3 is 17 residues. This CDR3 is CAISPDQGGIPVYGYTF. For the CDR3, the DNA is TGTGCCATCAGCCCCGACCAGGGGGGCATACCGGTCTATGGCTACACCTTC.

V is TRBV12-2 and J is TRBJ2-7; the D call TRBD2 from the table was never checked on the DNA. TRBV12-2 is a pseudogene segment. This CDR3 has 20 amino acids. CDR3 bases: TGTGCAAGTCGCTTAGCGCAATCCCCCATGAGGGCGGGAGGTCGGTGGGAGCAGTACTTC. Translated: CASRLAQSPMRAGGRWEQYF.

The genes are TRBV7-9 and TRBJ2-7; 9 bases fit TRBD2. The CDR3 sequence is 17 residues long. Germline V gene lookup returns CDR1 SEHNR and CDR2 FQNEAQ (reference sequence). Germline trimming cut 8 bases from V and 5 bases from J; bases unmatched to any gene: 19. The CDR3 region has the DNA TGTGCCAGCGACGACAAAAAATTGGTAGCGGGAGTTGACGAGCAGTACTTC. Its translation: CASDDKKLVAGVDEQYF.

V gene TRBV27 combines with J gene TRBJ2-7; D might be TRBD2 (5 bases). This CDR3 is built from 13 residues. Trimming left V 6 bases short and J 3 bases short, with 12 bases between. From germline, CDR1 is MNHEY and CDR2 SMNVEV (reference sequence). Written as DNA, the CDR3 is TGTGCCAGCAGGGGAGTAGACGGCTACGAGCAGTACTTC. Translation gives CASRGVDGYEQYF.

V usage is TRBV4-1 and J usage is TRBJ1-5; 10 nucleotides agree with TRBD1. CDR3 length: 17 amino acids. Germline V gene data show CDR1 as MGHRA and CDR2 as YSYEKL. Trimming took 0 bases from V and 6 from J; bases not matched to a gene: 8. The CDR3 here is CASSQDHPGQGFQPQHF. Here the CDR3 DNA reads TGCGCCAGCAGCCAAGATCACCCGGGACAGGGGTTTCAGCCCCAGCATTTT.

The gene calls are TRBV6-1 and TRBJ2-7, with 8 bases fitting TRBD1. This CDR3 contains 16 residues. Germline trimming cut 2 bases from V and 0 bases from J; bases unmatched to any gene: 6. CDR1 and CDR2 from the germline V gene are MNHNS and SASEGT. The CDR3 spells CASSELVDRDSYEQYF. The CDR3 DNA reads as TGTGCCAGCAGTGAACTGGTGGACAGGGACTCCTACGAGCAGTACTTC.